These 4 T cell receptor beta chains originate from one sample sequenced in a study of blood T cell repertoires in COVID-19. Generated by immunoSEQ multiplex PCR, the TCRdb table keeps only in-frame clones and is missing some. Of approximately 70,000 clones in the sample, just over 90% were seen once. The specimen was peripheral blood. The receptor source for this set is a middle-aged man with COVID-19, enrolled during active disease.

CDR3 sequence: CSVGGPETQYF. The CDR3 DNA follows: TGCAGCGTTGGGGGGCCAGAGACCCAGTACTTC. The rearrangement uses TRBV29-1 and TRBJ2-5; a weak D match, TRBD1 (6 bases). Germline-derived CDR1 and CDR2 are SQVTM and ANQGSEA. Trimming shortened V by 4 bases and J by 4 bases, and 7 bases separated the two germline ends. The CDR3 has 11 amino acids.

The rearrangement joins TRBV7-8 to TRBJ2-2, with unresolved D. The germline gives CDR1 SGHVS, CDR2 FQNEAQ. The CDR3 extends over 13 amino acids. V lost 5 bases and J lost 7, with 11 bases in between. CDR3 DNA: TGTGCCAGCAGCAGAGACGGTGGCGGGGAGCTGTTTTTT. Protein product: CASSRDGGGELFF.

The rearrangement joins TRBV10-2 to TRBJ1-1; 8 bases agree with TRBD1. After removal of 6 bases from V and 4 bases from J, the junction contained 1 base not matched to a gene. The CDR3 runs to 12 residues. Germline values: CDR1 WSHSY, CDR2 SAAADI. CDR3 loop: CASRQGGTEAFF. The CDR3, as DNA: TGCGCCAGCAGACAGGGGGGCACTGAAGCTTTCTTT.

The chain employs TRBV7-2 and TRBJ2-7; 7 nucleotides line up with TRBD2. The CDR3 has 15 amino acids. Trimming cost V 1 base and J 5 bases; bases outside gene matches: 8. Per the germline V gene, CDR1 is SGHTA and CDR2 is FQGNSA. CDR3 nucleotides: TGTGCCAGCAGCTTAGTGGGAGGGGCATCCCACGAGCAGTACTTC. The encoded protein is CASSLVGGASHEQYF.